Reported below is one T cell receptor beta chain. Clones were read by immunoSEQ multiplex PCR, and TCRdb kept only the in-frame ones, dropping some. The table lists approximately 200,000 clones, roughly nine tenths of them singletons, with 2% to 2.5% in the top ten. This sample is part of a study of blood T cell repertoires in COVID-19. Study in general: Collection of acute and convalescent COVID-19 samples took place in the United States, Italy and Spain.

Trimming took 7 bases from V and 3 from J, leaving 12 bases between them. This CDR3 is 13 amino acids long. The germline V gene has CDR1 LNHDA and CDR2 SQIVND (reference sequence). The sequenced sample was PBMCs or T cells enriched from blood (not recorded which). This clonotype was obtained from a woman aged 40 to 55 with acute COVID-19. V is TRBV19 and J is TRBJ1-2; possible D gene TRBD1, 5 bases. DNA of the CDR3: TGTGCCAGTAACTTTGACAGACACTATGGCTACACCTTC. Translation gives CASNFDRHYGYTF. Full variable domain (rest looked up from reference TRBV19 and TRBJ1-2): DGGITQSPKYLFRKEGQNVTLSCEQNLNHDAMYWYRQDPGQGLRLIYYSQIVNDFQKGDIAEGYSVSREKKESFPLTVTSAQKNPTAFYLCASNFDRHYGYTFGSGTRLTVV.